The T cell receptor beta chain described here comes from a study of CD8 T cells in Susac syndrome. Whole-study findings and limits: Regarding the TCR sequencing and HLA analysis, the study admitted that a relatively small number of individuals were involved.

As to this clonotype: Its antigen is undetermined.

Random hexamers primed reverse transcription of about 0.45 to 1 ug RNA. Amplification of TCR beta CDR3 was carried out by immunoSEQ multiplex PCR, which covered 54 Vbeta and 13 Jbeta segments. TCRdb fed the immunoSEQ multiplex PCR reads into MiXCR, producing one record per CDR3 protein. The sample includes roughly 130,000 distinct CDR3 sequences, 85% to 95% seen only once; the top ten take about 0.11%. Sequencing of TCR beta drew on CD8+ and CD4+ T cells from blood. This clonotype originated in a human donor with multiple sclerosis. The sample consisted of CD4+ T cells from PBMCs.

This chain's CDR3 is CSGARSYNEQFF. CDR3 DNA: TGCAGCGGGGCCCGGTCCTACAATGAGCAGTTCTTC. This chain links TRBV29-1 with TRBJ2-1; no firm D call. Trimming removed 7 bases from V and 1 base from J, with 8 bases in between. The CDR3 spans 12 residues. Per germline, CDR1 SQVTM and CDR2 ANQGSEA.